The T cell receptor (beta chain) under discussion was sequenced for a study of cytomegalovirus exposure and HLA in healthy donors. For the study at large: Researchers previously reported finding fewer than 140 million unique TCR beta sequences from 170 million or so T cells.

Regarding this clone: Its target is not known.

Study-wide results and limits: Most of the TCR beta V segments (in an earlier analysis) were productive either about 90% or about 30% of the time.

Germline V gene sequence: CDR1 MNHEY, CDR2 SMNVEV (reference sequence). The CDR3 runs 15 residues. With V trimmed by 7 bases and J by 3 bases, 11 bases remained unmatched. In the PCR, 60 Vbeta and 13 Jbeta primers were used. The data were produced by immunoSEQ multiplex PCR, yet TCRdb's version contains in-frame clones alone and is incomplete. This table holds fewer than 200,000 clones, 81% found once. This TCR derives from a woman aged 25 to 39 in good health and CMV-seronegative. The chain carries TRBV27 and TRBJ2-5; 7 nucleotides line up with TRBD2. Sequencing was carried out using PBMCs. The CDR3 nucleotides are TGTGCCAGCATTCGACCTAGCGGAAACAAAGAGACCCAGTACTTC. Translating it yields CASIRPSGNKETQYF.